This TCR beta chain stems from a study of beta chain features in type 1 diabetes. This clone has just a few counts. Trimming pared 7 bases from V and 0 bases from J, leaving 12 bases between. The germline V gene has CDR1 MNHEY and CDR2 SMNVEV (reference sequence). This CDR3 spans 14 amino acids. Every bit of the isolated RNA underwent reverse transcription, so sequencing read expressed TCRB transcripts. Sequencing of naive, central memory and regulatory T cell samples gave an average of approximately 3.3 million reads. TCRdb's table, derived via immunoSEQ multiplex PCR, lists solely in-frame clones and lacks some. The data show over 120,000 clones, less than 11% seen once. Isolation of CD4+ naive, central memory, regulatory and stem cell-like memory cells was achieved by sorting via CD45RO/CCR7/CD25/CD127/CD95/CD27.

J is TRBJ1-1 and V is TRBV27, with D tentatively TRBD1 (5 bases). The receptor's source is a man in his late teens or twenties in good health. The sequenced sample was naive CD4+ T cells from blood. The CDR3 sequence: CASTTTEMNTEAFF. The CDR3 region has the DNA TGTGCCAGCACCACGACAGAGATGAACACTGAAGCTTTCTTT.